Listed below are T cell receptor beta chains from one sample, sequenced in a study of T-cell reconstitution after alpha-beta-depleted transplantation in children. Via MiXCR, TCRdb re-called the PCR reads, giving one row per CDR3 protein. The data contain fewer than 85,000 distinct CDR3 sequences, roughly 13% of them singletons. This specimen was PBMCs, mostly from graft donor cells, taken 180 days after TCRalphabeta/CD19-depleted stem cell transplant. All receptors come from a male patient between 2 and 10 years old who had a stem cell transplant for acute lymphoblastic leukemia, so the T cells may come from the graft donor. CDR3s include the opening cysteine and the closing phenylalanine or tryptophan. The D gene is left open where the match is weak. Not all rows give a size; the values are once, few, many and, for expanded clones, a class.

j_call | v_call | d_call | cdr3_length | clone_size | cdr3_aa | cdr3_nt
TRBJ2-2 | TRBV5-1 | TRBD1 | 16 | NA | CASSSRQGAGTGELFF | TGCGCCAGCAGCTCTCGACAGGGGGCGGGCACCGGGGAGCTGTTTTTT
TRBJ1-4 | TRBV4-1 | TRBD1 | 14 | NA | CASSLDRQDEKLFF | TGCGCCAGCAGCCTGGACAGGCAAGACGAAAAACTGTTTTTT
TRBJ2-5 | TRBV18 | NA | 12 | few | CASSPNRKTQYF | TGTGCCAGCTCACCCAACAGAAAGACCCAGTACTTC
TRBJ1-1 | TRBV5-1 | TRBD1 | 14 | NA | CASSFRDRVTEAFF | TGCGCCAGCAGCTTCCGGGACAGGGTAACTGAAGCTTTCTTT
TRBJ2-7 | TRBV25-1 | NA | 14 | NA | CASSDVQAVHEQYF | TGTGCCAGCAGTGATGTACAAGCGGTCCACGAGCAGTACTTC
TRBJ2-2 | TRBV12-3/TRBV12-4 | NA | 15 | many | CASSLRMADTGELFF | TGTGCCAGCAGTTTAAGGATGGCAGACACCGGGGAGCTGTTTTTT
TRBJ1-5 | TRBV5-6 | NA | 12 | few | CASSLQGRAQHF | TGTGCCAGCAGCTTGCAGGGAAGGGCCCAGCATTTT
TRBJ2-7 | TRBV24-1 | NA | 16 | NA | CATSLLQGRGLYEQYF | TGTGCCACCAGCCTATTACAGGGCAGGGGTCTCTACGAGCAGTACTTC
TRBJ1-1 | TRBV6-2/TRBV6-3 | NA | 11 | few | CASSQYTEAFF | TGTGCCAGCAGTCAGTACACTGAAGCTTTCTTT
TRBJ2-3 | TRBV5-1 | NA | 17 | NA | CASSLGPRGSNTDTQYF | TGCGCCAGCAGCTTGGGGCCCCGGGGGTCTAACACAGATACGCAGTATTTT
TRBJ1-2 | TRBV6-5 | NA | 16 | many | CASSYSRNLGNYGYTF | TGTGCCAGCAGTTACTCGAGGAACTTGGGTAACTATGGCTACACCTTC
TRBJ2-1 | TRBV7-8 | TRBD1 | 15 | many | CASSSTGHPFWEQFF | TGTGCCAGCAGCTCGACAGGGCATCCCTTCTGGGAGCAGTTCTTC
TRBJ2-2 | TRBV24-1 | NA | 15 | NA | CATSIGGLNTGELFF | TGTGCCACCAGTATCGGAGGACTGAACACCGGGGAGCTGTTTTTT
TRBJ1-2 | TRBV5-1 | NA | 14 | few | CASSLVAGFYGYTF | TGCGCCAGCAGCTTGGTCGCCGGATTCTATGGCTACACCTTC
TRBJ1-5 | TRBV5-1 | NA | 15 | NA | CASSFFPALGQPQHF | TGCGCCAGCAGCTTCTTTCCTGCTCTAGGGCAGCCCCAGCATTTT
TRBJ2-3 | TRBV12-3/TRBV12-4 | NA | 17 | NA | CASSFRLAEFRADTQYF | TGTGCCAGCAGTTTTCGGCTGGCCGAATTTAGGGCAGATACGCAGTATTTT
TRBJ2-5 | TRBV10-3 | TRBD1 | 15 | NA | CAISESAGGQETQYF | TGTGCCATCAGTGAGTCCGCAGGGGGCCAAGAGACCCAGTACTTC
TRBJ1-2 | TRBV10-3 | NA | 13 | NA | CAISELMDYGYTF | TGTGCCATCAGTGAGTTGATGGACTATGGCTACACCTTC
TRBJ2-7 | TRBV20-1 | NA | 13 | NA | CSAPKSRTYEQYF | TGCAGTGCTCCCAAATCGAGAACCTACGAGCAGTACTTC
TRBJ2-2 | TRBV6-1 | TRBD2 | 14 | many | CASIWAGGTGELFF | TGTGCCAGCATATGGGCGGGGGGCACCGGGGAGCTGTTTTTT
TRBJ2-2 | TRBV14 | NA | 17 | few | CASSLPRSALNTGELFF | TGTGCCAGCAGCCTCCCGCGGAGCGCGCTGAACACCGGGGAGCTGTTTTTT
TRBJ2-1 | TRBV5-1 | NA | 17 | many | CASSFKRGIGGYNEQFF | TGCGCCAGCAGCTTCAAGCGCGGGATAGGGGGTTACAATGAGCAGTTCTTC
TRBJ1-1 | TRBV14 | TRBD1 | 12 | NA | CASSHGQGVTFF | TGTGCCAGCAGCCACGGACAGGGGGTGACTTTCTTT
TRBJ2-1 | TRBV6-2/TRBV6-3 | NA | 14 | few | CASSYRLAGYEQFF | TGTGCCAGCAGTTACAGGCTAGCTGGGTATGAGCAGTTCTTC
TRBJ2-5 | TRBV28 | NA | 13 | few | CASSLGWPRTQYF | TGTGCCAGCAGTTTAGGCTGGCCAAGGACCCAGTACTTC
TRBJ2-5 | TRBV12-3/TRBV12-4 | NA | 13 | NA | CASSLRRVGTQYF | TGTGCCAGCAGTTTACGCAGGGTGGGGACCCAGTACTTC
TRBJ2-4 | TRBV7-8 | NA | 17 | NA | CASSQRAGGVLPNIQYF | TGTGCCAGCAGCCAAAGGGCAGGGGGGGTTTTGCCAAACATTCAGTACTTC
TRBJ2-5 | TRBV20-1 | NA | 12 | many | CSARAGGETQYF | TGCAGTGCCAGGGCAGGCGGGGAGACCCAGTACTTC
TRBJ2-5 | TRBV7-2 | NA | 15 | many | CASLGLDGVRETQYF | TGTGCCAGCCTGGGACTCGACGGGGTACGGGAGACCCAGTACTTC
TRBJ1-1 | TRBV5-1 | NA | 14 | many | CASSLSPGRPEAFF | TGCGCCAGCAGCTTGTCGCCTGGGAGGCCTGAAGCTTTCTTT
TRBJ1-1 | TRBV18 | NA | 15 | NA | CASSRLQGGNTEAFF | TGTGCCAGCTCACGACTACAGGGAGGGAACACTGAAGCTTTCTTT
TRBJ1-1 | TRBV29-1 | TRBD1 | 14 | few | CSVSPGGRDTEAFF | TGCAGCGTTAGCCCAGGGGGTAGGGACACTGAAGCTTTCTTT
TRBJ2-3 | TRBV4-1 | NA | 16 | many | CASSQVWSGSTDTQYF | TGCGCCAGCAGCCAAGTTTGGAGCGGGAGCACAGATACGCAGTATTTT